This TCR beta chain was found in a study of T cell responses to AZD1222 COVID-19 vaccine. Study-wide background: Second doses were pooled across both intervals (about 4 or about 12 weeks). The study's findings and limits: Spike as a whole was targeted by vaccine-associated CD4 TCRs, dominant at 160-218 and 743-854.

Concerning this clone: Its antigen remains unknown.

This table comes from immunoSEQ multiplex PCR, and its TCRdb copy is limited to in-frame clones, with some not included. The data hold about 150,000 clones, with approximately 83% observed a single time. CDR3 size: 14 residues. Trimming removed 4 bases at V and 5 bases at J, with 14 bases between. The V gene's germline CDR1 is SGHNT and CDR2 YYREEE (reference sequence). The material was peripheral blood, obtained on day 0 of AZD1222 vaccination. This TCR was sampled from an adult in good health. The chain couples TRBV5-4 to TRBJ2-3; unclear D gene. The CDR3 DNA reads as TGTGCCAGCAGCACTACGCACATTCGAGATACGCAGTATTTT. This encodes CASSTTHIRDTQYF.